This T cell receptor beta chain was captured in a study of blood T cell repertoires in COVID-19 (dated by TCRdb to about 2020). At the level of the whole study: Collaborator samples came from the United States, Italy and Spain and covered acute and convalescent phases of COVID-19. The samples were drawn from two sources: the first 160 participants of the ongoing ImmuneRACE study, and over 950 subjects contributed by 6 global collaborators. The dataset comprised deeply sampled blood TCRbeta repertoires from subjects exposed to, actively infected with, or recovered from COVID-19. The material from the prospective study consisted of cDNA or gDNA derived from T cells, B-cell-depleted T cells, or PBMCs. Where available, HLA class I and class II types were taken from metadata supplied by the sample provider and were not determined by assay-based typing. The sample metadata nearly always contained a de-identified subject ID, COVID-19 status, age in years and sex. The repertoires were released in a freely available public database meant as a resource for research on the immune response to SARS-CoV-2. Here is what the overall study found, with its caveats: The quantity of clinical and demographic metadata differed by source and by participant and was supplied without curation.

A word on this clone: Its antigen target is currently unknown. Per-base qualities were not stored, and no clone one base away is much larger.

Each collaborating institution followed its own protocols to collect whole blood in K2EDTA tubes. For TCRbeta analysis, collaborators shipped samples as frozen whole blood, isolated PBMCs, or DNA extracted from either of those sample types. Including cysteine and phenylalanine, the CDR3 has 16 amino acids. Only the CDR3 part of the read is kept: 48 bases, read in frame from the first base. V is clipped by 6 bases and J by 2 bases, and the sequence between their germline boundaries is 19 bases long. CDR1 and CDR2, looked up from the germline V gene, are SGHAT and FQNNGV. TCRbeta CDR3 regions were amplified from genomic DNA using the immunoSEQ Assay, a bias-controlled multiplex PCR. The authors' pipeline ran thus. Within the assay, amplification of reference gene primers was used to estimate how many nucleated cells each sample contained. To quantify the absolute abundance of each unique TCRbeta CDR3 rearrangement, sequence reads were collapsed and filtered. For each sample, productive Simpson clonality was calculated by taking the square root of Simpson's diversity index across productive rearrangements. TCRdb carries this immuneACCESS record with in-frame sequences only. Its versions omit some clonotypes, under half of them owing to an unresolved V gene in the studies checked, with the rest unexplained. V and J calls plus clone size are reproduced from that table; the DNA served to infer D and trimming. The sample table records roughly 120,000 clones; around four fifths of these occur just once. About 2.2% of the sample is in the top ten clones.

The sample consisted of peripheral blood. The chain uses TRBV11-2 and TRBJ2-5; the D gene is perhaps TRBD2, from 6 matching bases. This TCR came from a man in his thirties or forties with acute or convalescent COVID-19. CDR3 sequence: CASSNGATRGQETQYF. The nucleotide sequence is TGTGCCAGCAGTAATGGGGCGACTAGAGGGCAAGAGACCCAGTACTTC.